This entry is about one T cell receptor beta chain. Its matching antigen is unknown. The CDR3 runs 14 residues. V gave up 7 bases and J gave up 4 bases, with 14 bases separating them. CDR1 MGHRA and CDR2 YSYEKL come from the germline V gene. Data came from immunoSEQ multiplex PCR; TCRdb stores just in-frame clones and leaves some out. This table holds about 1.5 million clones, approximately 98% found once. This sample was taken from a study of shared clonotypes between healthy human individuals. Broader study findings: Memory subsets generally showed lower estimated richness than naive subsets.

The chain has TRBV4-1 and TRBJ2-1; TRBD1 might be the D (5 bases). Sequencing was done on a sample of naive CD4+ T cells sorted from blood. This sample's subset: CD45RA+ positively selected. The sequence was obtained from a man aged 30-40 years in good health. The CDR3 spells CASNQDKGYNEQFF. CDR3 nucleotides: TGCGCCAGCAATCAGGACAAAGGGTACAATGAGCAGTTCTTC.